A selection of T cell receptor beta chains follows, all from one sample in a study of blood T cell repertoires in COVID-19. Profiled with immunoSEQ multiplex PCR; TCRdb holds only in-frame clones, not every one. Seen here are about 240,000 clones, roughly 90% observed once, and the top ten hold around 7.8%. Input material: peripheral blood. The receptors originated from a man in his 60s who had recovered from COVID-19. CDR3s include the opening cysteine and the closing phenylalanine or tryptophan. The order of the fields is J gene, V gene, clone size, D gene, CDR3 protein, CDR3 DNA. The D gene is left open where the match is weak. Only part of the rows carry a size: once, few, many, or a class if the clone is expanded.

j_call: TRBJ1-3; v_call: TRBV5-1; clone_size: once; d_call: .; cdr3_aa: CASSPDTQRTGNTIYF; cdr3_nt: TGCGCCAGCAGCCCGGACACCCAACGGACTGGAAACACCATATATTTT
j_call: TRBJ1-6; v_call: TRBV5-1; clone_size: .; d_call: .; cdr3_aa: CASSFLGGNSPLHF; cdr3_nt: TGCGCCAGCAGCTTCTTGGGGGGTAATTCACCCCTCCACTTT
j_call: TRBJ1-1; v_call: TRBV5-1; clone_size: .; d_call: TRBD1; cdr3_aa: CASSFGQGRAFF; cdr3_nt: TGCGCCAGCAGCTTCGGACAGGGACGTGCTTTCTTT
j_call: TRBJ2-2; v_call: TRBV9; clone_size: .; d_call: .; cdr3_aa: CASSVRAGAGAGELFF; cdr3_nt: TGTGCCAGCAGCGTCAGAGCAGGGGCCGGAGCCGGGGAGCTGTTTTTT
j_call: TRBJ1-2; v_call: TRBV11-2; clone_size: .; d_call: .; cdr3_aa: CASSWAGQGYTF; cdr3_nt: TGTGCCAGCAGCTGGGCAGGCCAAGGCTACACCTTC
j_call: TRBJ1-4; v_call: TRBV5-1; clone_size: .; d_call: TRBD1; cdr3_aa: CASSFTGGASEKLFF; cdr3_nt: TGCGCCAGCAGCTTCACAGGGGGCGCGAGTGAAAAACTGTTTTTT
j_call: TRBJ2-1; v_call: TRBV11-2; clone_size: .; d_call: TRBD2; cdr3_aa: CASSRVAGGNEQFF; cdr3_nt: TGTGCCAGCAGCCGAGTAGCGGGGGGCAATGAGCAGTTCTTC
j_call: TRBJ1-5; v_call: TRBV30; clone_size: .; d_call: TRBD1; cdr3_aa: CAWSPGTENQPQHF; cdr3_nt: TGTGCCTGGAGCCCCGGGACAGAGAATCAGCCCCAGCATTTT
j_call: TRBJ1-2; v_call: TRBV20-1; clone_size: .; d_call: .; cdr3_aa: CSAGGHGYTF; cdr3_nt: TGCAGTGCAGGGGGTCACGGCTACACCTTC
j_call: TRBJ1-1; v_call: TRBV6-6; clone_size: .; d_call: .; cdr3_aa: CASSYSTFMNTEAFF; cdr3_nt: TGTGCCAGCAGTTACTCGACATTTATGAACACTGAAGCTTTCTTT
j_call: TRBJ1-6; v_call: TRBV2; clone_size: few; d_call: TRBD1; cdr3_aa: CASRPGQGSSPLHF; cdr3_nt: TGTGCCAGCAGGCCGGGACAGGGCTCTTCACCCCTCCACTTT
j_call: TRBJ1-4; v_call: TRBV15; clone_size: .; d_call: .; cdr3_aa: CATSPRQGLWQKLFF; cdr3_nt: TGTGCCACCAGCCCGCGGCAGGGGCTTTGGCAAAAACTGTTTTTT
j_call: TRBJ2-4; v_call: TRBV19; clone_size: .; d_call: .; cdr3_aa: CASSTAGISVPLAKNIQYF; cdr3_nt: TGTGCCAGTAGTACAGCAGGAATATCCGTCCCCTTAGCCAAAAACATTCAGTACTTC
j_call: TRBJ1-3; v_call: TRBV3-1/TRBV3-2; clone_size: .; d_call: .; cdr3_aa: CASSPRGRVGENTIYF; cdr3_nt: TGTGCCAGCAGCCCCCGTGGGAGGGTTGGTGAAAACACCATATATTTT
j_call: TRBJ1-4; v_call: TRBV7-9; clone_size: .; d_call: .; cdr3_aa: CASSRGVANEKLFF; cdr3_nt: TGTGCCAGCAGCCGGGGGGTGGCTAATGAAAAACTGTTTTTT
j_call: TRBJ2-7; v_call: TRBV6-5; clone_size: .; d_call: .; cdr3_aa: CASSYSYGTQTYEQYF; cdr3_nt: TGTGCCAGCAGTTACTCATACGGGACACAAACCTACGAGCAGTACTTC
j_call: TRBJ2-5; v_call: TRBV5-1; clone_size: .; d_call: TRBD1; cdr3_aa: CASSLEVAGGPETQYF; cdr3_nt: TGCGCCAGCAGCTTGGAAGTGGCAGGGGGCCCGGAGACCCAGTACTTC
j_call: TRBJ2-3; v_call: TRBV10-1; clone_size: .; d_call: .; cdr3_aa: CASSDSLTRTDTQYF; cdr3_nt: TGCGCCAGCAGTGACTCCCTAACCCGCACAGATACGCAGTATTTT
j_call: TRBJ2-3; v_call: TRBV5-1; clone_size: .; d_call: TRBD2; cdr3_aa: CASSLSSSGGPSTDTQYF; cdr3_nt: TGCGCCAGCAGCTTGTCGTCTAGCGGGGGACCTAGCACAGATACGCAGTATTTT
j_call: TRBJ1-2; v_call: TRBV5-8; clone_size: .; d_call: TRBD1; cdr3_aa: CASSSRTGQLYGYTF; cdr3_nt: TGTGCCAGCAGCTCTCGGACAGGGCAACTCTATGGCTACACCTTC